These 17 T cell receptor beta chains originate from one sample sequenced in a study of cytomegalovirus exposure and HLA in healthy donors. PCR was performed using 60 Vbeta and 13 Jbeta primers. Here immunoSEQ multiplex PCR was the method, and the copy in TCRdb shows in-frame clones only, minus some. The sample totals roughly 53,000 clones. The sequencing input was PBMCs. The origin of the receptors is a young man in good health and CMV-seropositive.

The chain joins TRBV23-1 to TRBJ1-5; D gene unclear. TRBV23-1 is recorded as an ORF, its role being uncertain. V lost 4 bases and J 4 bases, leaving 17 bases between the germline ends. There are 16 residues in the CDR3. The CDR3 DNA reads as TGCGCCAGCAGTCTTTCGGGGAATGGTAGGAATCAGCCCCAGCATTTT. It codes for CASSLSGNGRNQPQHF.

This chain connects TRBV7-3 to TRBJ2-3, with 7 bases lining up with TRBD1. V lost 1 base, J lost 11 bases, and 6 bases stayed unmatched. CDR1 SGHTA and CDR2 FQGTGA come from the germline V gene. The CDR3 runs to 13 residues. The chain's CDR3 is CASSLNRDSQQYF. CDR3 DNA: TGTGCCAGCAGCTTAAATAGGGACAGTCAGCAGTATTTT.

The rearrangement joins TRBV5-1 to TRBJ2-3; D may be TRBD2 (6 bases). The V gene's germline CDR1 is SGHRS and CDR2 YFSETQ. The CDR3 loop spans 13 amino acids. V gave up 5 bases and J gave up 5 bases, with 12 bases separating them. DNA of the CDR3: TGCGCCAGCAGGGAGGGCCAGGGAGATACGCAGTATTTT. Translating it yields CASREGQGDTQYF.

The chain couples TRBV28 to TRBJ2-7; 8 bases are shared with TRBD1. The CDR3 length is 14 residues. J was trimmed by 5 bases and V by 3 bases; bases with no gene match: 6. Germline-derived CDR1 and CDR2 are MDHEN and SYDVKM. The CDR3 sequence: CASSFTGGLHEQYF. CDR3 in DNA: TGTGCCAGCAGTTTCACAGGGGGGTTACACGAGCAGTACTTC. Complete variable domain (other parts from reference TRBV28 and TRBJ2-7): DVKVTQSSRYLVKRTGEKVFLECVQDMDHENMFWYRQDPGLGLRLIYFSYDVKMKEKGDIPEGYSVSREKKERFSLILESASTNQTSMYLCASSFTGGLHEQYFGPGTRLTVT.

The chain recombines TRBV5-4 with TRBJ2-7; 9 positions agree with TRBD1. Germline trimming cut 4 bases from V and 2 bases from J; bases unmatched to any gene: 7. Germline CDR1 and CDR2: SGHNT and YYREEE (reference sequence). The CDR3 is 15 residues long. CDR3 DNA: TGTGCCAGCAGCCAGGGACAGGGACCTACCTACGAGCAGTACTTC. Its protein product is CASSQGQGPTYEQYF.

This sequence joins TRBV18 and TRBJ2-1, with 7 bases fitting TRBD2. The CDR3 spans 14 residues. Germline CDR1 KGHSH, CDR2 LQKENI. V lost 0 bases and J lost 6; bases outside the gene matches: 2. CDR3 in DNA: TGTGCCAGCTCACCACCGGGACTACCCAATGAGCAGTTCTTC. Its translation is CASSPPGLPNEQFF.

The CDR3 DNA reads TGTGCCAGCAGAAAGAGGTCCACAGGGGAGCCCAATCAGCCCCAGCATTTT. Its protein product is CASRKRSTGEPNQPQHF. The rearrangement links TRBV28 to TRBJ1-5, with 7 bases that match TRBD1. The V segment lost 6 bases and the J segment 3 bases; nucleotides outside the gene matches: 14. Germline V gene data show CDR1 as MDHEN and CDR2 as SYDVKM. The CDR3 consists of 17 residues.

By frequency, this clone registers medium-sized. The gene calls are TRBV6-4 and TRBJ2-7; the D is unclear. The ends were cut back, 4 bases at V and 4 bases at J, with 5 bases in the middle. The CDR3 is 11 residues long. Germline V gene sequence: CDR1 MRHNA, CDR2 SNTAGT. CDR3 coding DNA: TGTGCCAGCAGTGCCCATTACGAGCAGTACTTC. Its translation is CASSAHYEQYF.

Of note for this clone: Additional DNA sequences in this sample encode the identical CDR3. CDR3 in amino acids: CASSLGVLGQGEDEQFF. As DNA, the CDR3 is TGTGCCAGCAGCTTGGGGGTCCTGGGACAGGGGGAGGATGAGCAGTTCTTC. The chain joins TRBV7-9 to TRBJ2-1, with 11 bases identical to TRBD1. Germline-derived CDR1 and CDR2 are SEHNR and FQNEAQ (reference sequence). With 3 bases clipped from V and 8 bases from J, the junction kept 12 bases outside the gene matches. The CDR3 is 17 residues long.

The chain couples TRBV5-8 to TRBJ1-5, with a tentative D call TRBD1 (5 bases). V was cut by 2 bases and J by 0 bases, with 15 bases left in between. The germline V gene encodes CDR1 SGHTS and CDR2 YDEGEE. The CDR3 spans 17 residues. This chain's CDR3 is CASSFRQRGFSNQPQHF. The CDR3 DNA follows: TGTGCCAGCAGCTTTCGCCAAAGGGGATTTAGCAATCAGCCCCAGCATTTT.

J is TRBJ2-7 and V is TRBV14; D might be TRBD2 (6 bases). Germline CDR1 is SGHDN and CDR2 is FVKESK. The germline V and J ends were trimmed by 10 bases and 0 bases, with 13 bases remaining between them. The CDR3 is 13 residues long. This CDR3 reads CATGLVGSYEQYF. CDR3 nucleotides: TGTGCCACGGGACTTGTAGGCTCCTACGAGCAGTACTTC. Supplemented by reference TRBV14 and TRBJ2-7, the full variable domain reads EAGVTQFPSHSVIEKGQTVTLRCDPISGHDNLYWYRRVMGKEIKFLLHFVKESKQDESGMPNNRFLAERTGGTYSTLKVQPAELEDSGVYFCATGLVGSYEQYFGPGTRLTVT.

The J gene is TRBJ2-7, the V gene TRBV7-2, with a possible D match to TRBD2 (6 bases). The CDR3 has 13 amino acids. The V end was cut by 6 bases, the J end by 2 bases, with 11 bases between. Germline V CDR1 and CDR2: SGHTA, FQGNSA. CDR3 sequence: CASRPTSTYEQYF. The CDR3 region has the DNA TGTGCCAGCAGACCTACTAGCACCTACGAGCAGTACTTC.

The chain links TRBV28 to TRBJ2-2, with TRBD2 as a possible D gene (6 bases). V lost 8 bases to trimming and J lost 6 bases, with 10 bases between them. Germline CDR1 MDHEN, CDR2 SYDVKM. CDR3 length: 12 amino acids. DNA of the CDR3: TGTGCCAGCCTCGGGGACTCCGGGGAGCTGTTTTTT. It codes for CASLGDSGELFF.

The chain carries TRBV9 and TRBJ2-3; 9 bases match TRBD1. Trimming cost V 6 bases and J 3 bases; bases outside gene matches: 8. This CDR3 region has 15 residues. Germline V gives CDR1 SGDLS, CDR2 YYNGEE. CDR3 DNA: TGTGCCAGCACACTAACCGGACAGGGGACAGATACGCAGTATTTT. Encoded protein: CASTLTGQGTDTQYF.

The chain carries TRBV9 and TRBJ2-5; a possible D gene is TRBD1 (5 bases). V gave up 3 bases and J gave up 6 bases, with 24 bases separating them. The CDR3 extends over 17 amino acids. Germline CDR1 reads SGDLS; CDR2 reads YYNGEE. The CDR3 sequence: CASSETPGLGPGQTQYF. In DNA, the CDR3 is TGTGCCAGCAGCGAGACCCCCGGTCTGGGGCCTGGACAGACCCAGTACTTC. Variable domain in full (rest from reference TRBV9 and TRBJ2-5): DSGVTQTPKHLITATGQRVTLRCSPRSGDLSVYWYQQSLDQGLQFLIQYYNGEERAKGNILERFSAQQFPDLHSELNLSSLELGDSALYFCASSETPGLGPGQTQYFGPGTRLLVL.

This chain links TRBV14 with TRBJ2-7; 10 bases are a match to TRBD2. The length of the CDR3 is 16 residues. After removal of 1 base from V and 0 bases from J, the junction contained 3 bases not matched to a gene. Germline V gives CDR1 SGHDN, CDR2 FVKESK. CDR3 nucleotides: TGTGCCAGCAGCCAAGCCCCTAGCGGGAGCTCCTACGAGCAGTACTTC. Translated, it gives CASSQAPSGSSYEQYF.

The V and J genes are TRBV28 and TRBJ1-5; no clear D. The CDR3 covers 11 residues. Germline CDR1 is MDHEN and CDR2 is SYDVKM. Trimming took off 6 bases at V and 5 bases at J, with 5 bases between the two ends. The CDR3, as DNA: TGTGCCAGCAGCTTCGATCAGCCCCAGCATTTT. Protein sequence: CASSFDQPQHF.